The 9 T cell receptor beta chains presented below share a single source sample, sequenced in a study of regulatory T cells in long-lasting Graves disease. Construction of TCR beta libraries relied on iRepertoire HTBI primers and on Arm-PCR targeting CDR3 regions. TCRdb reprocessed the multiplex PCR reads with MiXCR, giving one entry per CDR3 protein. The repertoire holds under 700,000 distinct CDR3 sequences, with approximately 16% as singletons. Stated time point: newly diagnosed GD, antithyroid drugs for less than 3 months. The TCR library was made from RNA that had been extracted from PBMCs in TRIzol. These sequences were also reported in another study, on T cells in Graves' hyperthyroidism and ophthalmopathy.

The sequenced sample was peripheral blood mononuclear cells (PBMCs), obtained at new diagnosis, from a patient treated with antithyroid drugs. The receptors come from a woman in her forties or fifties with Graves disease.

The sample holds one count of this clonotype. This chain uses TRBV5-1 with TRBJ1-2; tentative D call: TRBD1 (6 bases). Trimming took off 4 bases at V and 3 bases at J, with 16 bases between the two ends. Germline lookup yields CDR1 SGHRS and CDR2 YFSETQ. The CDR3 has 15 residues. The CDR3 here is CASSPEGGDDYGYTF. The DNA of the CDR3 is TGCGCCAGCAGCCCGGAAGGGGGGGATGACTATGGCTACACCTTC. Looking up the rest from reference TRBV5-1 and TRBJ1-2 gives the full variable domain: KAGVTQTPRYLIKTRGQQVTLSCSPISGHRSVSWYQQTPGQGLQFLFEYFSETQRNKGNFPGRFSGRQFSNSRSEMNVSTLELGDSALYLCASSPEGGDDYGYTFGSGTRLTVV.

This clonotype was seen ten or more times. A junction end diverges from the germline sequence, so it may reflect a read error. The CDR3 region is CASSQGARGYTF. CDR3 nucleotide sequence: TGCGCCAGCAGCCAGGGGGCTCGGGGCTACACCTTC. The chain couples TRBV7-8 to TRBJ1-2; 8 bases line up with TRBD1. Germline loops: CDR1 SGHVS, CDR2 FQNEAQ. This CDR3 has 12 amino acids.

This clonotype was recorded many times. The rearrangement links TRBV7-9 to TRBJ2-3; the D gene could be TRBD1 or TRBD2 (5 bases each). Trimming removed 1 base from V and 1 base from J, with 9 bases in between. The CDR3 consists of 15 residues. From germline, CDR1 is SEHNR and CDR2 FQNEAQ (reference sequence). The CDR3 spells CASSLEGTRTDTQYF. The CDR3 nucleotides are TGTGCCAGCAGCTTAGAGGGGACCCGCACAGATACGCAGTATTTT.

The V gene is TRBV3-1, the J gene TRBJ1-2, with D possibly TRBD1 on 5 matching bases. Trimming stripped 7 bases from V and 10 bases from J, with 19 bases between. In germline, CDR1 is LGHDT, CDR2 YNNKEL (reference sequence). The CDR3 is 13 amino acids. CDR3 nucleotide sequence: TGTGCCAGCACCCCGGGGGGAGCCGTCGTCTACACCTTC. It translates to CASTPGGAVVYTF.

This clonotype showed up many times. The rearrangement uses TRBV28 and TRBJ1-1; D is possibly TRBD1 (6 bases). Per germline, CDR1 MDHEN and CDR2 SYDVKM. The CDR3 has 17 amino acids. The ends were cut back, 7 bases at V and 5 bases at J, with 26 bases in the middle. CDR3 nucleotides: TGTGCCAGCACTACCGACAGGAAGGGACCTGCGGTGACTGAAGCTTTCTTT. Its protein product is CASTTDRKGPAVTEAFF.

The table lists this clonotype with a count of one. CDR3 bases: TGTGCCAGCAGCCGCCGGGACGCAAGCACAGATACGCAGTATTTT. Translating gives CASSRRDASTDTQYF. The genes are TRBV5-4 and TRBJ2-3; D is tentatively TRBD1 or TRBD2 (5 bases each). This CDR3 is 15 amino acids long. V dropped 4 bases and J dropped 0 bases, with 12 bases sitting between them. The germline V gene encodes CDR1 SGHNT and CDR2 YYREEE (reference sequence).

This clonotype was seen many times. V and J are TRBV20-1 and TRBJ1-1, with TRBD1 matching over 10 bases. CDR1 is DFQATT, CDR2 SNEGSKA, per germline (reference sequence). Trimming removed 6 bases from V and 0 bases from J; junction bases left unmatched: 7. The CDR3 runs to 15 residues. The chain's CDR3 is CSAEDRGIVNTEAFF. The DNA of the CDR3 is TGCAGTGCGGAGGACAGGGGGATTGTGAACACTGAAGCTTTCTTT.

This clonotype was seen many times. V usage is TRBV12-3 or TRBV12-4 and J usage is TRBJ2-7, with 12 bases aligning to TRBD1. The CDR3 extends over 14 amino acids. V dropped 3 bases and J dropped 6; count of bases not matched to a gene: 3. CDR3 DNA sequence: TGTGCCAGCAGTTTCCGGGACAGGGGGCGCGAGCAGTACTTC. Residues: CASSFRDRGREQYF.

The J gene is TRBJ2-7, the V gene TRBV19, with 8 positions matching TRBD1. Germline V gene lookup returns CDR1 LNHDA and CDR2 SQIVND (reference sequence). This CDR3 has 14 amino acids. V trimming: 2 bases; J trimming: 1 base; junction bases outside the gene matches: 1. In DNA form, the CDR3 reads TGTGCCAGTAGTATAACAGGGGGATCCTACGAGCAGTACTTC. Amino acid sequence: CASSITGGSYEQYF. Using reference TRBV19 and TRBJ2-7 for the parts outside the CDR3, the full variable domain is DGGITQSPKYLFRKEGQNVTLSCEQNLNHDAMYWYRQDPGQGLRLIYYSQIVNDFQKGDIAEGYSVSREKKESFPLTVTSAQKNPTAFYLCASSITGGSYEQYFGPGTRLTVT.